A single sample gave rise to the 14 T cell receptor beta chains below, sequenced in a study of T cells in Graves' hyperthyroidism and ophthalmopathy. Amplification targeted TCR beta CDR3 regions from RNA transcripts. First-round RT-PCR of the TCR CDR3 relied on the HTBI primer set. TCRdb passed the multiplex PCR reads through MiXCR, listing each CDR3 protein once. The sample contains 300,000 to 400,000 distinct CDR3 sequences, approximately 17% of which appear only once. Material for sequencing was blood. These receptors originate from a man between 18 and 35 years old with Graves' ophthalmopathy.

CDR3 sequence: CASSGTRGGTEAFF. The CDR3 DNA reads TGTGCCAGCAGTGGGACCCGAGGGGGCACTGAAGCTTTCTTT. The J gene is TRBJ1-1, the V gene TRBV2; possibly TRBD1 for D (6 bases). CDR3 length: 14 residues. Germline CDR1 reads SNHLY; CDR2 reads FYNNEI. Between the trimmed V and J ends, which lost 4 bases and 4 bases, there was a span of 13 bases.

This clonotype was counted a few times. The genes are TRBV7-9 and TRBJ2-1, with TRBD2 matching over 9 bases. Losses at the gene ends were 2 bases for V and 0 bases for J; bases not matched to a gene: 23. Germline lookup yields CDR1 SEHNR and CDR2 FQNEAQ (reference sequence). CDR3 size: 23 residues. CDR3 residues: CASSLSPPAGGSYLPSSYNEQFF. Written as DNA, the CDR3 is TGTGCCAGCAGCTTATCCCCCCCAGCGGGGGGATCCTACCTCCCGAGCTCCTACAATGAGCAGTTCTTC.

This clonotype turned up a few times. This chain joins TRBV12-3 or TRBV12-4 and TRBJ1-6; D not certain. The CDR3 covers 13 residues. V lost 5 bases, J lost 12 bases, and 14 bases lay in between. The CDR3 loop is CASSLDPRRPLHF. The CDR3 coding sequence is TGTGCCAGCAGTCTTGACCCTCGTAGACCCCTCCACTTT.

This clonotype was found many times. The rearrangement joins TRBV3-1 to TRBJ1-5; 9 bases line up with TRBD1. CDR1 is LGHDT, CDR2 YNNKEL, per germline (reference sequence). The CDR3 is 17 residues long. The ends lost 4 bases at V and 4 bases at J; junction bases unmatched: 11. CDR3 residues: CASSPGTGLRRNQPQHF. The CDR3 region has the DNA TGTGCCAGCAGCCCCGGGACAGGGCTACGGAGGAATCAGCCCCAGCATTTT.

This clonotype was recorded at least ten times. This CDR3 is CASSPYQAPDTQYF. The CDR3 bases are TGTGCCAGCAGCCCCTACCAGGCGCCAGATACGCAGTATTTT. This sequence joins TRBV11-2 and TRBJ2-3; unclear D gene. CDR1 and CDR2 (germline): SGHAT, FQNNGV. Trimming pared 5 bases from V and 4 bases from J, leaving 13 bases between. The CDR3 is made up of 14 amino acids.

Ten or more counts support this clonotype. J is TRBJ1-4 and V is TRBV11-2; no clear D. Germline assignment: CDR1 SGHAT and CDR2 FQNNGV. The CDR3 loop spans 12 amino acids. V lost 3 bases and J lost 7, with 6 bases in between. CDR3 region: CASSFSSEKLFF. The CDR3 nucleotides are TGTGCCAGCAGCTTCTCAAGTGAAAAACTGTTTTTT.

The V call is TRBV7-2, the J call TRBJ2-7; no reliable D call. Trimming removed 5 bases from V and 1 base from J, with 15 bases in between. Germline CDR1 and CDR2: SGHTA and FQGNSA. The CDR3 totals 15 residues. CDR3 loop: CASSHGPAPSYEQYF. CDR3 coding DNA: TGTGCCAGCAGCCACGGCCCCGCTCCATCCTACGAGCAGTACTTC.

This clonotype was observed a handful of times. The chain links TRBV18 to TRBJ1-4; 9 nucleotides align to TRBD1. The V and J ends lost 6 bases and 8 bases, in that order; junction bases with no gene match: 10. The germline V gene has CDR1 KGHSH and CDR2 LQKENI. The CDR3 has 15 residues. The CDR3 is CASSRRGTGSEKLFF. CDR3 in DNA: TGTGCCAGCTCTCGCCGGGGGACAGGGAGCGAAAAACTGTTTTTT.

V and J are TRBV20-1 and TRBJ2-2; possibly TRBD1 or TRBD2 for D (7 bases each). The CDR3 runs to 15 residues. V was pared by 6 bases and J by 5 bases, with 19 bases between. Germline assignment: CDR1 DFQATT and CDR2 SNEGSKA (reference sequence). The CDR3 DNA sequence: TGCAGTGCCAGCAGGGGGGGGATGGGAACCGGGGAGCTGTTTTTT. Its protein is CSASRGGMGTGELFF.

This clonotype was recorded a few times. CDR3 in DNA: TGTGCCAGCAGTTTACGACGAAACCAAGAGACCCAGTACTTC. It yields the protein CASSLRRNQETQYF. V is TRBV12-3 or TRBV12-4 and J is TRBJ2-5, with D uncertain. The CDR3 extends over 14 amino acids. V lost 2 bases, J lost 0 bases, and 7 bases lay in between.

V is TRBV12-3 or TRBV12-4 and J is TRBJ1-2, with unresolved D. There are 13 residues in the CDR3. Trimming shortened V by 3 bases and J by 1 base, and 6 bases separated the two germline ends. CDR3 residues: CASSFLSNYGYTF. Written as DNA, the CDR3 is TGTGCCAGCAGTTTTCTAAGTAACTATGGCTACACCTTC.

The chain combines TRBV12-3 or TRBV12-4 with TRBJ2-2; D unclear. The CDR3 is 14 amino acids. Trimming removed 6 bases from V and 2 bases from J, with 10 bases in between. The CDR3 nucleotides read TGTGCCAGCAGCCCCCCCGGAAACACCGGGGAGCTGTTTTTT. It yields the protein CASSPPGNTGELFF.

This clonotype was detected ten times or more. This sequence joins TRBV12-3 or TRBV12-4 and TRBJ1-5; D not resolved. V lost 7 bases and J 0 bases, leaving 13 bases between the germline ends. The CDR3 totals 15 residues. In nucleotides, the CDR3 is TGTGCCAGCACCATACATGGGAGTAGCAATCAGCCCCAGCATTTT. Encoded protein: CASTIHGSSNQPQHF.

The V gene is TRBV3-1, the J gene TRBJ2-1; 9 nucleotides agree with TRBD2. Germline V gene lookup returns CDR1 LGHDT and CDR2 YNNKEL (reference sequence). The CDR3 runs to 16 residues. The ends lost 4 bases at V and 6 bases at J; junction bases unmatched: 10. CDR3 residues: CASSLIWAGGANEQFF. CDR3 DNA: TGTGCCAGCAGCCTCATTTGGGCGGGGGGGGCCAATGAGCAGTTCTTC.